Listed here are 29 T cell receptor beta chains from one sample, sequenced in a study of response to subunit inactivated influenza vaccine. TCRdb analysed the RT-PCR reads with MiXCR anew, one entry per CDR3 protein. The data contain around 580,000 distinct CDR3 sequences, about 11% of them seen just once; the ten biggest clones take up roughly 10%. The source material was PBMCs from blood, sampled on the day of vaccination. The receptors shown here come from a man in his fifties who received an inactivated influenza vaccine.

This clonotype was found many times. The V and J genes are TRBV28 and TRBJ2-1; D might be TRBD2 (6 bases). Trimming stripped 5 bases from V and 0 bases from J, with 17 bases between. CDR1 is MDHEN and CDR2 is SYDVKM in the germline V gene. CDR3 length: 17 residues. This chain's CDR3 is CASSTLHGGSSYNEQFF. The CDR3 DNA follows: TGTGCCAGCAGTACCCTTCACGGGGGTAGCTCCTACAATGAGCAGTTCTTC.

The gene calls are TRBV6-2 or TRBV6-3 and TRBJ2-6; D possibly corresponds to TRBD1 (6 bases). The CDR3 is 18 residues long. Germline V gene sequence: CDR1 MNHEY, CDR2 SVGEGT. The ends were cut back, 0 bases at V and 0 bases at J, with 12 bases in the middle. CDR3 residues: CASSYSTGTSSGANVLTF. In DNA, the CDR3 is TGTGCCAGCAGTTACTCGACAGGTACCTCCTCTGGGGCCAACGTCCTGACTTTC.

This clonotype was seen many times. The rearrangement joins TRBV6-5 to TRBJ2-1; 11 nucleotides line up with TRBD1. There are 15 residues in the CDR3. After removal of 2 bases from V and 7 bases from J, the junction contained 4 bases not matched to a gene. From germline, CDR1 is MNHEY and CDR2 SVGAGI. The CDR3 region is CASSYRDRGINEQFF. In nucleotides, the CDR3 is TGTGCCAGCAGTTACCGGGACAGGGGGATTAATGAGCAGTTCTTC.

This clonotype turned up a few times. J is TRBJ1-1 and V is TRBV7-9; D is possibly TRBD1 (6 bases). Germline V gene data show CDR1 as SEHNR and CDR2 as FQNEAQ (reference sequence). V lost 5 bases, J lost 4 bases, and 17 bases lay in between. This CDR3 is built from 15 residues. CDR3 protein: CASSHDRLISTEAFF. The CDR3 DNA follows: TGTGCCAGCAGCCACGACAGGCTGATAAGCACTGAAGCTTTCTTT.

This clonotype was found a few times. The chain is built from TRBV5-1 and TRBJ1-2; D remains unclear. V was clipped by 0 bases and J by 2 bases, with 11 bases between them. Germline V gene lookup returns CDR1 SGHRS and CDR2 YFSETQ. The CDR3 length is 15 residues. The CDR3 is CASSLAGGGNYGYTF. The CDR3 region has the DNA TGCGCCAGCAGCTTGGCGGGCGGCGGAAACTATGGCTACACCTTC.

The gene calls are TRBV6-2 or TRBV6-3 and TRBJ2-3; the D call may be TRBD1 or TRBD2 (5 bases each). CDR1 is MNHEY and CDR2 is SVGEGT in the germline V gene. V was cut by 6 bases and J by 5 bases, with 21 bases left in between. The CDR3 sequence is 16 residues long. CDR3 bases: TGTGCCAGCAGACTGAGGGCAGGGCGGTCTGGAGATACGCAGTATTTT. Translation gives CASRLRAGRSGDTQYF.

In its sample, this clonotype was seen a few times. The chain recombines TRBV7-2 with TRBJ2-7; 7 bases are a match to TRBD1. The CDR3 length is 16 residues. Trimming took 0 bases from V and 2 from J; bases not matched to a gene: 7. Per germline, CDR1 SGHTA and CDR2 FQGNSA. DNA for the CDR3: TGTGCCAGCAGCTTAGCCCCGGCCAGGGGGACCTACGAGCAGTACTTC. This translates into CASSLAPARGTYEQYF.

This clonotype was seen a few times. J is TRBJ2-7 and V is TRBV4-3; D is uncertain. Germline lookup yields CDR1 LGHNA and CDR2 YSLEER. V was pared by 4 bases and J by 5 bases, with 18 bases between. The CDR3 has 15 residues. In DNA form, the CDR3 reads TGCGCCAGCAGCCCCACTTCGGCTAAATATGACGAGCAGTACTTC. This translates into CASSPTSAKYDEQYF.

The CDR3 region is CSARSPGRDGYTF. CDR3 sequence (DNA): TGCAGTGCTAGAAGCCCGGGGCGGGATGGCTACACCTTC. V usage is TRBV20-1 and J usage is TRBJ1-2; D might be TRBD1 (5 bases). V lost 2 bases and J lost 6, with 13 bases in between. CDR1 DFQATT and CDR2 SNEGSKA come from the germline V gene (reference sequence). The CDR3 contains 13 residues.

This clonotype was counted a few times. CDR3: CASAKGISETQYF. CDR3 nucleotides: TGTGCTAGTGCCAAGGGTATATCGGAGACCCAGTACTTC. J is TRBJ2-5 and V is TRBV12-5; D is undetermined. V gave up 7 bases and J gave up 5 bases, with 14 bases separating them. The CDR3 extends over 13 amino acids. CDR1 is LGHNT and CDR2 is FRNRAP in the germline V gene. The whole variable domain, remainder taken from reference TRBV12-5 and TRBJ2-5, is DARVTQTPRHKVTEMGQEVTMRCQPILGHNTVFWYRQTMMQGLELLAYFRNRAPLDDSGMPKDRFSAEMPDATLATLKIQPSEPRDSAVYFCASAKGISETQYFGPGTRLLVL.

This clonotype has at least ten counts. The chain uses TRBV10-3 and TRBJ2-7; D is perhaps TRBD2 (5 bases). This CDR3 comprises 11 residues. Per the germline V gene, CDR1 is ENHRY and CDR2 is SYGVKD. Trimming removed 5 bases from V and 7 bases from J, with 9 bases in between. CDR3 sequence reads: CAISSSGEQYF. The DNA for the CDR3 is TGTGCCATCAGTTCCTCGGGGGAGCAGTACTTC.

This chain joins TRBV5-6 and TRBJ1-2; the D is unclear. V dropped 0 bases and J dropped 8 bases, with 11 bases sitting between them. There are 13 residues in the CDR3. Germline loops: CDR1 SGHDT, CDR2 YYEEEE. The CDR3 is CASSLDSGEGYTF. CDR3 sequence (DNA): TGTGCCAGCAGCTTGGACTCAGGTGAAGGCTACACCTTC.

This clonotype has only a few counts. Here the CDR3 DNA reads TGTGCCAGCAGCCCGATGTCCGGGGGGAGCACAGATACGCAGTATTTT. Translated, it gives CASSPMSGGSTDTQYF. This chain links TRBV7-2 with TRBJ2-3; 7 bases map to TRBD2. Germline V gene data show CDR1 as SGHTA and CDR2 as FQGNSA. This CDR3 region has 16 residues. Losses at the gene ends were 5 bases for V and 0 bases for J; bases not matched to a gene: 8.

This clonotype showed up just a few times. This chain joins TRBV7-3 and TRBJ2-5, with D hard to call. The ends were cut back, 1 base at V and 7 bases at J, with 10 bases in the middle. CDR3 size: 13 residues. Germline lookup yields CDR1 SGHTA and CDR2 FQGTGA. CDR3 bases: TGTGCCAGCAGCTTAAACCCATCAGGGACCCAGTACTTC. It is translated as CASSLNPSGTQYF.

This clonotype was counted only a few times. The chain is built from TRBV7-2 and TRBJ2-1; 8 bases match TRBD2. There are 17 residues in the CDR3. The ends lost 5 bases at V and 8 bases at J; junction bases unmatched: 17. Germline CDR1 SGHTA, CDR2 FQGNSA. The CDR3 DNA reads TGTGCCAGCAGCCCTGGCCAGCGGGGGACTTCCTGGGATGAGCAGTTCTTC. It codes for CASSPGQRGTSWDEQFF.

This clonotype was counted only a few times. The chain carries TRBV7-2 and TRBJ2-5; 12 bases agree with TRBD2. The CDR3 is 14 amino acids. The V and J ends lost 5 bases and 5 bases, in that order; junction bases with no gene match: 3. CDR1 and CDR2 from the germline V gene are SGHTA and FQGNSA. Here the CDR3 reads CASSHGTSGETQYF. Written as DNA, the CDR3 is TGTGCCAGCAGCCATGGGACTAGCGGGGAGACCCAGTACTTC.

In its sample, this clonotype was seen many times. This sequence joins TRBV9 and TRBJ1-2; possible D gene TRBD1, 5 bases. The CDR3 runs 16 residues. Trimming pared 4 bases from V and 4 bases from J, leaving 20 bases between. CDR1 is SGDLS, CDR2 YYNGEE, per germline. In nucleotides, the CDR3 is TGTGCCAGCAGCTCCCACCGGGCAGGGAATTCCTATGGCTACACCTTC. Residues: CASSSHRAGNSYGYTF.

The gene calls are TRBV7-9 and TRBJ1-2; possible D gene TRBD1, 5 bases. The germline V gene encodes CDR1 SEHNR and CDR2 FQNEAQ (reference sequence). The CDR3 extends over 15 amino acids. The germline V and J ends were trimmed by 0 bases and 4 bases, with 12 bases remaining between them. The CDR3 DNA sequence: TGTGCCAGCAGCTTAGCTGGGGCAGACGGCTATGGCTACACCTTC. Its translation is CASSLAGADGYGYTF.

This clonotype was seen ten or more times. The gene calls are TRBV5-1 and TRBJ2-2, with D uncertain. The V and J ends lost 1 base and 5 bases respectively, with 6 bases between them. The CDR3 is 13 residues long. CDR1 is SGHRS and CDR2 is YFSETQ in the germline V gene. The CDR3 here is CASSLYETGELFF. The CDR3 nucleotides read TGCGCCAGCAGCTTGTACGAAACCGGGGAGCTGTTTTTT.

The chain recombines TRBV20-1 with TRBJ2-7; D may correspond to TRBD1 or TRBD2 (5 bases each). The germline CDR1 and CDR2 sequences are DFQATT and SNEGSKA (reference sequence). Trimming took off 6 bases at V and 1 base at J, with 16 bases between the two ends. This CDR3 region has 14 residues. The CDR3 DNA reads as TGCAGTGCCGGACGGCCAGGGAGATCCTACGAGCAGTACTTC. This translates into CSAGRPGRSYEQYF.

This clonotype was detected a few times. This chain uses TRBV20-1 with TRBJ2-1, with D perhaps TRBD1 or TRBD2 (5 bases each). Between the trimmed V and J ends, which lost 0 bases and 7 bases, there was a span of 16 bases. CDR1 is DFQATT and CDR2 is SNEGSKA in the germline V gene (reference sequence). The CDR3 is 15 amino acids. The DNA for the CDR3 is TGCAGTGCTAGAGATGGGGACGCCCCTAGGAATGAGCAGTTCTTC. Residues: CSARDGDAPRNEQFF.

This clonotype has ten or more counts. The rearrangement joins TRBV27 to TRBJ2-1; 8 bases align to TRBD1. Germline values: CDR1 MNHEY, CDR2 SMNVEV (reference sequence). CDR3 size: 16 residues. V shed 4 bases and J 6 bases; nucleotides not matched to a gene: 11. The CDR3 here is CASSSLGQGGFNEQFF. The CDR3 DNA sequence: TGTGCCAGCAGTTCCCTAGGACAGGGTGGGTTCAATGAGCAGTTCTTC.

The chain combines TRBV10-3 with TRBJ2-3, with a tentative D call TRBD2 (5 bases). CDR1 ENHRY and CDR2 SYGVKD come from the germline V gene. V dropped 11 bases and J dropped 0 bases, with 9 bases sitting between them. The CDR3 runs 12 residues. CDR3 sequence: CAGSGSTDTQYF. DNA for the CDR3: TGTGCCGGGAGCGGAAGCACAGATACGCAGTATTTT.

The V gene is TRBV28, the J gene TRBJ2-7; TRBD2 is a possible D gene (5 bases). This CDR3 is built from 14 residues. V lost 9 bases and J 2 bases, leaving 17 bases between the germline ends. Germline V CDR1 and CDR2: MDHEN, SYDVKM. Here the CDR3 DNA reads TGTGCCAGTGTCTCGGGAAGGGCCGCCTACGAGCAGTACTTC. Encoded protein: CASVSGRAAYEQYF.

This clonotype appeared a few times. The CDR3 here is CATHRAGGRYEQFF. In DNA form, the CDR3 reads TGTGCCACCCACCGGGCGGGGGGGCGTTATGAGCAGTTCTTC. The V and J genes are TRBV6-2 or TRBV6-3 and TRBJ2-1; TRBD2 aligns across 9 bases. CDR3 length equals 14 residues. The germline V gene has CDR1 MNHEY and CDR2 SVGEGT. Trimming cost V 10 bases and J 8 bases; bases outside gene matches: 12.

The chain employs TRBV14 and TRBJ2-7, with 12 bases fitting TRBD1. The germline V gene encodes CDR1 SGHDN and CDR2 FVKESK. The trim removed 4 bases at V and 9 bases at J, leaving 10 bases unmatched. CDR3 size: 15 residues. The CDR3 loop is CASSLLGQGAIRQYF. The CDR3, as DNA: TGTGCCAGCAGCCTACTGGGACAGGGGGCGATAAGGCAGTACTTC.

The chain employs TRBV18 and TRBJ2-7; 7 positions agree with TRBD1. Germline-derived CDR1 and CDR2 are KGHSH and LQKENI. J gave up 1 base and V 4 bases, and 4 bases lay outside the gene matches. This CDR3 has 14 amino acids. CDR3 bases: TGTGCCAGCTCACGGGAGACAGGGTCCTACGAGCAGTACTTC. Protein product: CASSRETGSYEQYF.

The chain recombines TRBV9 with TRBJ2-2; 8 positions agree with TRBD2. V dropped 0 bases and J dropped 8; count of bases not matched to a gene: 3. Per the germline V gene, CDR1 is SGDLS and CDR2 is YYNGEE. The CDR3 sequence is 14 residues long. In DNA form, the CDR3 reads TGTGCCAGCAGCGTAGGGCCTAGCGGGGGGGAGCTGTTTTTT. Amino acids: CASSVGPSGGELFF. Full variable domain (remainder filled in from reference TRBV9 and TRBJ2-2): DSGVTQTPKHLITATGQRVTLRCSPRSGDLSVYWYQQSLDQGLQFLIQYYNGEERAKGNILERFSAQQFPDLHSELNLSSLELGDSALYFCASSVGPSGGELFFGEGSRLTVL.

A few counts support this clonotype. V and J are TRBV20-1 and TRBJ1-1, with D maybe TRBD1 (5 bases). The CDR3 sequence is 15 residues long. CDR1 and CDR2 (germline): DFQATT, SNEGSKA (reference sequence). Trimming stripped 7 bases from V and 5 bases from J, with 23 bases between. The CDR3 region is CSGGPVGSRRTEAFF. The CDR3 DNA is TGCAGTGGGGGCCCAGTGGGAAGTCGGCGGACTGAAGCTTTCTTT.